This T cell receptor (beta chain) was captured in a study of PD-1 blockade in mismatch repair-deficient tumors. Sequencing was performed with immunoSEQ multiplex PCR; in TCRdb, only in-frame clones are kept and a portion is missing. There are about 120,000 clones in the sample; 88% occur only once, and about 11% lies in the top ten. A few pembrolizumab responders had their TCRs sequenced. CDR3 length equals 16 residues. The ends were cut back, 3 bases at V and 0 bases at J, with 12 bases in the middle. The V gene's germline CDR1 is LNHDA and CDR2 SQIVND (reference sequence). This TCR derives from an adult with mismatch repair-deficient cancer. This sample comprised peripheral blood, obtained about 17 months after starting pembrolizumab. The gene calls are TRBV19 and TRBJ2-1, with no clear D. The CDR3 sequence: CASSMAGRSSYNEQFF. DNA for the CDR3: TGTGCCAGTAGTATGGCAGGAAGAAGCTCCTACAATGAGCAGTTCTTC.